What follows describes a single TCR beta chain. Its antigen is not known. The record originates from a study of Ad26.COV2.S vaccination and SARS-CoV-2 variants. As for the study in general: Ad26.COV2.S shots went into the muscle once or twice, 56 days apart.

The CDR3 loop spans 12 amino acids. V lost 7 bases and J lost 1, with 7 bases in between. Treatment in this sample: roughly 19 received Ad26.COV2.S at low or high dose, single or two shots; roughly five received placebo; per-sample allocation not given. Sampling was performed 63 days after the first vaccine or placebo injection. The administered vaccine (an Ad26 vector) expressed Wuhan-strain SARS-CoV-2 spike. Regarding the study as a whole: Total T cell responses were possibly underestimated by TCR breadth and depth analyses. It was found that vaccine and placebo recipients had similar non-spike TCR breadth.

Only in-frame clones appear in the TCRdb table, and some are missing; sequencing was by immunoSEQ multiplex PCR. The table shows roughly 390,000 clones, with 75% to 90% occurring only once. V usage is TRBV12-3 or TRBV12-4 and J usage is TRBJ1-1; D gene ambiguous. The input for sequencing was peripheral blood, taken in a trial of Ad26.COV2.S vaccine versus placebo. This TCR was sampled from a person between 18 and 60 years old who received the Ad26.COV2.S COVID-19 vaccine or a placebo. The CDR3 nucleotides are TGTGCCAGCACCTTATCGAACACTGAAGCTTTCTTT. As protein: CASTLSNTEAFF.